This paragraph covers one TCR beta chain sequence. The antigen is unknown. The data are from a study of T cells in Graves' hyperthyroidism and ophthalmopathy. RNA transcripts served as the template for amplifying TCR beta CDR3 regions. HTBI primers drove first-round RT-PCR of the TCR CDR3. TCRdb processed the multiplex PCR reads anew with MiXCR; each CDR3 protein has one entry. The sample yields 490,000 or so distinct CDR3 sequences, less than 25% seen once. General observations from the study: It was a median around 6 months before onset that the model predicted ophthalmopathy.

Trimming removed 7 bases from V and 3 bases from J, with 12 bases in between. CDR1 and CDR2 (germline): MNHNS, SASEGT. This CDR3 spans 13 amino acids. The sequence was obtained from a woman aged 70-85 years with Graves' ophthalmopathy. This sequence joins TRBV6-1 and TRBJ2-5, with D hard to call. Material: blood. CDR3 amino acids: CASTRLQEETQYF. In nucleotides, the CDR3 is TGTGCCAGCACCAGACTCCAGGAAGAGACCCAGTACTTC.